The clone carrying this T cell receptor (beta chain) was detected many times. These data are taken from a study of low-dose radiotherapy and immunotherapy resistance in tumors. As for the study in general: A dose of 1 Gy per fraction every two weeks went to Cohort 2, totaling 13 Gy over 26 weeks.

The time point is: after trial treatment. The treatment: LDRT plus nivolumab, ipilimumab, low-dose cyclophosphamide and aspirin (RACIN trial). The V and J ends lost 3 bases and 6 bases, in that order; junction bases with no gene match: 11. The germline CDR1 and CDR2 sequences are SQVTM and ANQGSEA. The CDR3 loop spans 16 amino acids. First-strand cDNA used TRAV- and TRBV-specific primers, covering alpha and beta chains. Using a constant-region primer together with a V-primer adapter, TCRs were subjected to roughly 18 PCR cycles of amplification. TCRdb ran MiXCR on the reads and lists one entry per CDR3 protein. In the table there are just over 90,000 distinct CDR3 sequences, 20% of which are singletons.

This chain links TRBV29-1 with TRBJ2-4; 10 nucleotides agree with TRBD1. The sequenced sample was PBMCs, obtained after low-dose radiotherapy plus immunotherapy. This sequence originates from a female donor with ovarian cancer. The CDR3 sequence is CSVEGAGTGARNIQYF. The CDR3 DNA follows: TGCAGCGTTGAGGGAGCCGGGACAGGGGCCCGAAACATTCAGTACTTC.